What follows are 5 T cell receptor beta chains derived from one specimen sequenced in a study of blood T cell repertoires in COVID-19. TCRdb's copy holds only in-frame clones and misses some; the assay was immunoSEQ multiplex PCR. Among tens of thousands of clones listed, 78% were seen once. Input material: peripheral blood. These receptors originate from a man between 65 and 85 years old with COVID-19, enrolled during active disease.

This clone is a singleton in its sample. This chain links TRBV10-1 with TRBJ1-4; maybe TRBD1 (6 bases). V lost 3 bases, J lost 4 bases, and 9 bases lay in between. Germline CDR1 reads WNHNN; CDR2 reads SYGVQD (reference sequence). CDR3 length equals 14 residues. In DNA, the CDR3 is TGCGCCAGCAGTGAACAGGGCGTTAATGAAAAACTGTTTTTT. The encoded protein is CASSEQGVNEKLFF.

CDR3 sequence: CASCRGLSGELFF. CDR3 sequence (DNA): TGTGCCAGTTGCAGGGGGCTGTCCGGGGAGCTGTTTTTT. The rearrangement links TRBV19 to TRBJ2-2; 8 bases are shared with TRBD1. Unmatched junction bases numbered 5, after V lost 8 bases and J lost 6 bases. The CDR3 has 13 amino acids. Germline CDR1 LNHDA, CDR2 SQIVND (reference sequence).

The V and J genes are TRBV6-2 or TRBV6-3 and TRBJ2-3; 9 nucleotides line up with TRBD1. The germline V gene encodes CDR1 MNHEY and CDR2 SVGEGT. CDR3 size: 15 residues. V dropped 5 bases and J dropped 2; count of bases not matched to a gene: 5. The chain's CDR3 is CASSVRTGVTDTQYF. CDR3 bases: TGTGCCAGCAGTGTACGGACAGGGGTCACAGATACGCAGTATTTT.

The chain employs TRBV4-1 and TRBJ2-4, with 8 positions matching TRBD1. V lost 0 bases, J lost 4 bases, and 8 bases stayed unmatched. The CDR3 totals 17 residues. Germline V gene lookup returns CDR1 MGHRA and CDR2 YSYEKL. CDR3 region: CASSQEGHGQGKNIQYF. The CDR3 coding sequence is TGCGCCAGCAGCCAAGAGGGGCACGGACAGGGAAAAAACATTCAGTACTTC.

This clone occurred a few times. The CDR3: CASSLSGDGYTF. Written as DNA, the CDR3 is TGTGCCAGCAGCTTAAGCGGGGACGGCTACACCTTC. The V call is TRBV11-1, the J call TRBJ1-2, with a tentative D call TRBD1 (5 bases). The CDR3 is 12 amino acids. V was clipped by 2 bases and J by 8 bases, with 9 bases between them. In germline, CDR1 is SGHAT, CDR2 FQDESV (reference sequence).